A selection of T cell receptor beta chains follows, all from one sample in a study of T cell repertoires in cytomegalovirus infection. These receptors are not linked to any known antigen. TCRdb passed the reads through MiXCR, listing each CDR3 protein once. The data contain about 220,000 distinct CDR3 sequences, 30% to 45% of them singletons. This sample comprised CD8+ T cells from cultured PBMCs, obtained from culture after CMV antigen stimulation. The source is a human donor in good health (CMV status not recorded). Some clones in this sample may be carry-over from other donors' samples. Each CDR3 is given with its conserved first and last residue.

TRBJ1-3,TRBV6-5,CASKGMSGNTIYF
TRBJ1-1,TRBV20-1,CSARDRGRALNTEAFF
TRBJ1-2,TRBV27,CAMSSNQWHNYGYTF
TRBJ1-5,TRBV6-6,CASSYSGVYNQPQHF
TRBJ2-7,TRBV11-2,CASSFGQPKTYEQYF
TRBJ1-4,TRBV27,CASSPSAGERREKLFF
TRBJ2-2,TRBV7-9,CASSSIDATANTGELFF
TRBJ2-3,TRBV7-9,CASSFTGDTQYF
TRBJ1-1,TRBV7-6,CASSSGQTNTEAFF
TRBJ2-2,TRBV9,CASSPLGWGKNTGELFF
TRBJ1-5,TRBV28,CASSSRDYSNQPQHF
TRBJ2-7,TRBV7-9,CASSLGTSGSCF
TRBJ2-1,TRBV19,CASSKGLAGEVYNEQFF
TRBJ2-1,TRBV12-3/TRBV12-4,CASSLGGFGEQFF
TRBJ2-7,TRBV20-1,CSARHLPPNEQYF
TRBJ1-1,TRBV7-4,CASSLVVGTYTEAFF
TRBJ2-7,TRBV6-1,CARSGAPAFTYEQYF
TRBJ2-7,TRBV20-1,CSARDILAGSYEQYF
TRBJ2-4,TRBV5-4,CASSLERDINSQYF
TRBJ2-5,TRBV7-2,CASSLAWTSGSRARQETQYF
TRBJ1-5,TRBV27,CASSYQGSQPQHF
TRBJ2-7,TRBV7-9,CASSSTLAPNSYEQYF
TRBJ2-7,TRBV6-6,CASSYPGTDYYEQYF
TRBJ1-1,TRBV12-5,CASGQGNDAEAFF
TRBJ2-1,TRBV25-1,CASKGGPENEQFF
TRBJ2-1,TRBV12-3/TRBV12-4,CASTLIGPYNEQFF
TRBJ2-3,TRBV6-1,CASSSQHAASSTDTQYF
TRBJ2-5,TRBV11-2,CASSFLGNDQETQYF
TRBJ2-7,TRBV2,CASRYGGYEQYF
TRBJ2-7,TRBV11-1,CASRGPAGSSYEQYF
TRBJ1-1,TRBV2,CASPKGEAFF
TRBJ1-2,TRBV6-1,CASSSTTGGAGYGYTF
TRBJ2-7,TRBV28,CASSSERGLTYEQYF
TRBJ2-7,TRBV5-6,CASSSATSGAYEQYF
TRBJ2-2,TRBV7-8,CASSSPLSGENTGELFF
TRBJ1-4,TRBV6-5,CASSPGQGHEKLFF
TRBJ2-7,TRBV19,CASSIDSAALVYEQYF
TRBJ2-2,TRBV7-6,CASSSRDRGSSPGELFF
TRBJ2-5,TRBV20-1,CSARGGETYQETQYF
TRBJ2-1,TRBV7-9,CASSLDWSEQFF
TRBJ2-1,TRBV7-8,CASSLAYIAGAHYNEQFF
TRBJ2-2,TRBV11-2,CASSLRAPPSTGELFF
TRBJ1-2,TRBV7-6,CASSLEARRDGYTF
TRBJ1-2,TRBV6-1,CASSYEGSEGYTF
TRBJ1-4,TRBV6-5,CASSYSTGKLFF
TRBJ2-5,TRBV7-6,CASSLGTEEETQYF
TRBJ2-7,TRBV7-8,CASSFATGTGAHEQYF